A single sample gave rise to the 32 T cell receptor beta chains below, sequenced in a study of blood T cells in healthy people across ages (dated by TCRdb to between 2014 and 2017). The library came from 5' RACE. Data came from an Illumina HiSeq 2500. The second PCR ran for about 7 to 11 cycles and used a J-beta primer mix along with a sample-barcoded 5' primer. The public sequencing data were trimmed at Q25 with fastp and processed into clonotypes with MiXCR by TCRdb, which kept only in-frame beta chains. Identical CDR3 proteins give one entry, which carries the most common genes and DNA. Recorded for this sample are 1.2 million to 1.5 million distinct CDR3 sequences; 35% to 45% of them occurred a single time. The ten largest clones capture 7% to 9% of the sample. Material for sequencing was blood. The source of these receptors is a woman between 18 and 29 years old in good health.

The chain is built from TRBV6-2 or TRBV6-3 and TRBJ2-7; weak D call: TRBD2 (5 bases). This CDR3 spans 15 amino acids. Germline V gene lookup returns CDR1 MNHEY and CDR2 SVGEGT. Trimming removed 6 bases at V and 1 base at J, with 16 bases between. CDR3 nucleotide sequence: TGTGCCAGCAGACGTTACAGCGGTGGTTCCTACGAGCAGTACTTC. Protein sequence: CASRRYSGGSYEQYF.

Regarding this clonotype: An end of the junction differs from the germline gene, which may be a read error. The chain recombines TRBV12-3 or TRBV12-4 with TRBJ1-2, with D perhaps TRBD1 (6 bases). CDR3 length: 13 amino acids. CDR3 sequence (DNA): TGTGCCAGCAGTTTACAGGGGAGGGGAGGCTACATCTTC. Translation gives CASSLQGRGGYIF.

The chain combines TRBV5-1 with TRBJ1-3; D perhaps matches TRBD1 (6 bases). V dropped 3 bases and J dropped 2 bases, with 9 bases sitting between them. Germline V lookup: CDR1 SGHRS, CDR2 YFSETQ. This CDR3 has 14 amino acids. CDR3 sequence: CASSSGQTGNTIYF. The CDR3 DNA is TGCGCCAGCAGCTCCGGACAGACTGGAAACACCATATATTTT.

This clonotype came up a few times. The chain has TRBV29-1 and TRBJ2-6, with a possible D match to TRBD2 (5 bases). The CDR3 covers 14 residues. Germline loops: CDR1 SQVTM, CDR2 ANQGSEA. Trimming cost V 3 bases and J 0 bases, with 6 bases left between them. The chain's CDR3 is CSVEGSSGANVLTF. The DNA for the CDR3 is TGCAGCGTTGAGGGGAGCTCTGGGGCCAACGTCCTGACTTTC.

As concerns this clonotype: One end of the junction fails to match germline, which may point to a read error. V gene TRBV7-9 combines with J gene TRBJ2-7; 8 bases are shared with TRBD1. Germline V gives CDR1 SEHNR, CDR2 FQNEAQ (reference sequence). The CDR3 contains 12 residues. The CDR3 DNA reads as TGTGCCAGCGGACAGGGTGTAGGCGATTTGAACTTC. As protein: CASGQGVGDLNF.

V is TRBV13 and J is TRBJ2-7; D is tentatively TRBD1 or TRBD2 (5 bases each). This CDR3 is 15 amino acids long. The V end lost 4 bases, the J end lost 6 bases, and 19 bases lay between the germline ends. The germline V gene encodes CDR1 PRHDT and CDR2 FYEKMQ (reference sequence). The CDR3 sequence is CASSSEEQDGLEQYF. The CDR3 DNA is TGTGCCAGCAGCTCGGAGGAACAGGACGGCCTCGAGCAGTACTTC.

The chain recombines TRBV20-1 with TRBJ1-2; 7 nucleotides align to TRBD1. The V segment lost 5 bases and the J segment 4 bases; nucleotides outside the gene matches: 10. The CDR3 spans 14 residues. Looked up from germline, CDR1 is DFQATT and CDR2 is SNEGSKA (reference sequence). This chain's CDR3 is CSAGGTQGFYGYTF. In DNA, the CDR3 is TGCAGTGCTGGTGGTACACAGGGGTTCTATGGCTACACCTTC.

The gene calls are TRBV20-1 and TRBJ1-1; D remains unclear. This CDR3 is built from 15 residues. CDR1 and CDR2 from the germline V gene are DFQATT and SNEGSKA (reference sequence). The ends were cut back, 0 bases at V and 1 base at J, with 12 bases in the middle. CDR3: CSARDGSGPNTEAFF. The DNA for the CDR3 is TGCAGTGCTAGAGATGGGTCAGGACCGAACACTGAAGCTTTCTTT.

The chain has TRBV10-3 and TRBJ2-7, with 10 bases fitting TRBD1. This CDR3 is built from 14 residues. The V segment lost 6 bases and the J segment 5 bases; nucleotides outside the gene matches: 7. CDR1 is ENHRY, CDR2 SYGVKD, per germline. CDR3 bases: TGTGCCATCAGGGACGACAGGGGGCGGGACGAGCAGTACTTC. The encoded protein is CAIRDDRGRDEQYF.

This clonotype was counted only a few times. This rearrangement joins TRBV7-2 to TRBJ2-3, with unresolved D. In germline, CDR1 is SGHTA, CDR2 FQGNSA. Trimming took 2 bases from V and 6 from J, leaving 12 bases between them. This CDR3 contains 14 residues. The CDR3 DNA sequence: TGTGCCAGCAGCTTACGCCTAGTAGATGATACGCAGTATTTT. It codes for CASSLRLVDDTQYF.

The chain has TRBV6-5 and TRBJ2-2, with D possibly being TRBD1 (6 bases). The CDR3 contains 16 residues. The germline gives CDR1 MNHEY, CDR2 SVGAGI. Trimming stripped 6 bases from V and 9 bases from J, with 23 bases between. The CDR3 reads CASSSGETGFKRELFF. The CDR3 DNA sequence: TGTGCCAGCAGCTCCGGAGAAACAGGGTTTAAACGGGAGCTGTTTTTT.

The chain employs TRBV7-8 and TRBJ2-7, with TRBD1 as a possible D gene (6 bases). Trimming shortened V by 1 base and J by 5 bases, and 15 bases separated the two germline ends. In germline, CDR1 is SGHVS, CDR2 FQNEAQ. The CDR3 is made up of 15 amino acids. Written as DNA, the CDR3 is TGTGCCAGCAGCTTAGACAGGGTGATCCGGGACGAGCAGTACTTC. Translating it yields CASSLDRVIRDEQYF.

The genes are TRBV5-1 and TRBJ1-5; D perhaps matches TRBD1 (5 bases). Looked up from germline, CDR1 is SGHRS and CDR2 is YFSETQ. This CDR3 contains 15 residues. V lost 4 bases and J lost 2, with 13 bases in between. The CDR3 region is CASSPAQGGNQPQHF. CDR3 in DNA: TGCGCCAGCAGCCCAGCCCAGGGAGGCAATCAGCCCCAGCATTTT.

The CDR3 region has the DNA TGTGCCAGCAGCGTGAGGGGACTTCTCCTCTTCAATGAGCAGTTCTTC. Its translation is CASSVRGLLLFNEQFF. The chain links TRBV5-5 to TRBJ2-1; D is perhaps TRBD2 (6 bases). The CDR3 consists of 16 residues. The ends were cut back, 4 bases at V and 6 bases at J, with 20 bases in the middle. Looked up from germline, CDR1 is SGHKS and CDR2 is YYEKEE (reference sequence).

As for this clonotype: Germline is not matched at one junction end, which may reflect a read error. The chain uses TRBV28 and TRBJ1-2; a possible D gene is TRBD1 (5 bases). The CDR3 runs to 16 residues. Germline-derived CDR1 and CDR2 are MDHEN and SYDVKM. This chain's CDR3 is CASTTDKGQGYYGYAF. CDR3 DNA sequence: TGTGCCAGCACAACCGATAAGGGCCAGGGCTACTATGGCTACGCCTTC.

A few counts support this clonotype. The chain couples TRBV29-1 to TRBJ2-5, with 8 bases fitting TRBD1. The CDR3 is made up of 15 amino acids. From germline, CDR1 is SQVTM and CDR2 ANQGSEA. V lost 1 base to trimming and J lost 4 bases; unmatched junction nucleotides: 8. CDR3 protein: CSVEVEGRGRETQYF. CDR3 DNA sequence: TGCAGCGTTGAAGTTGAGGGCAGGGGGCGAGAGACCCAGTACTTC.

The DNA of the CDR3 is TGCGCCAGCAGCTTGGCCGCCTCGGGGGGCACTGAAGCTTTCTTT. It is translated as CASSLAASGGTEAFF. V usage is TRBV5-1 and J usage is TRBJ1-1; D perhaps matches TRBD1 (5 bases). Germline V gene lookup returns CDR1 SGHRS and CDR2 YFSETQ. V gave up 0 bases and J gave up 4 bases, with 13 bases separating them. CDR3 length: 15 amino acids.

The chain employs TRBV29-1 and TRBJ2-5, with a tentative D call TRBD2 (7 bases). Germline V gene sequence: CDR1 SQVTM, CDR2 ANQGSEA. The CDR3 contains 13 residues. V lost 4 bases and J lost 5, with 14 bases in between. This CDR3 is CSVGGGGEETQYF. CDR3 coding DNA: TGCAGCGTTGGAGGGGGAGGGGAGGAGACCCAGTACTTC.

The chain employs TRBV4-1 and TRBJ2-1, with D perhaps TRBD2 (5 bases). Germline loops: CDR1 MGHRA, CDR2 YSYEKL. V dropped 0 bases and J dropped 2 bases, with 11 bases sitting between them. This CDR3 is 16 amino acids long. CDR3: CASSQDPAETYNEQFF. CDR3 bases: TGCGCCAGCAGCCAAGACCCAGCGGAAACCTACAATGAGCAGTTCTTC.

This clonotype was seen only a few times. CDR3 protein: CSARDYGGRGGDTQYF. CDR3 DNA: TGCAGTGCTAGAGATTATGGCGGGAGGGGGGGAGATACGCAGTATTTT. This rearrangement joins TRBV20-1 to TRBJ2-3, with 9 bases that match TRBD2. J gave up 5 bases and V 0 bases, and 9 bases lay outside the gene matches. Per the germline V gene, CDR1 is DFQATT and CDR2 is SNEGSKA (reference sequence). CDR3 length: 16 amino acids.

The chain uses TRBV7-9 and TRBJ2-7; 10 bases are shared with TRBD2. V lost 5 bases to trimming and J lost 1 base; unmatched junction nucleotides: 5. The CDR3 runs to 15 residues. CDR1 is SEHNR, CDR2 FQNEAQ, per germline (reference sequence). CDR3 loop: CASSVTSGPSYEQYF. The CDR3 nucleotides are TGTGCCAGCAGCGTGACTAGCGGGCCGTCCTACGAGCAGTACTTC.

Of note for this clonotype: At one end the junction does not follow the germline gene, possibly because of a read error. The rearrangement joins TRBV6-1 to TRBJ2-5; the D gene is possibly TRBD1 (6 bases). The DNA matches TRBJ2-7 better at its end, which makes the J call doubtful. The CDR3 totals 13 residues. Germline-derived CDR1 and CDR2 are MNHNS and SASEGT. CDR3 nucleotides: TGTGCCGGCAGGAGCAGGGGCGCCTACGAGCAGTACTTC. It is translated as CAGRSRGAYEQYF.

The chain employs TRBV7-9 and TRBJ2-3; TRBD1 aligns across 9 bases. CDR3 length: 17 amino acids. CDR1 is SEHNR, CDR2 FQNEAQ, per germline (reference sequence). Germline trimming cut 0 bases from V and 1 base from J; bases unmatched to any gene: 5. CDR3 region: CASSLARTGEGTDTQYF. CDR3 nucleotides: TGTGCCAGCAGCTTAGCCCGGACAGGGGAGGGCACAGATACGCAGTATTTT.

The chain employs TRBV10-3 and TRBJ1-5, with D maybe TRBD1 (6 bases). The CDR3 has 16 amino acids. CDR1 and CDR2 from the germline V gene are ENHRY and SYGVKD. Trimming left V 0 bases short and J 3 bases short, with 12 bases between. This CDR3 reads CAISESAGVTNQPQHF. The CDR3 DNA reads TGTGCCATCAGTGAGTCTGCAGGGGTCACCAATCAGCCCCAGCATTTT.

This clonotype was seen a few times. The rearrangement joins TRBV7-2 to TRBJ2-5; 9 nucleotides align to TRBD1. Trimming removed 5 bases from V and 2 bases from J; junction bases left unmatched: 3. The length of the CDR3 is 14 residues. CDR1 and CDR2 (germline): SGHTA, FQGNSA. The CDR3 is CASSRQGGQETQYF. CDR3 in DNA: TGTGCCAGCAGCCGACAGGGGGGGCAAGAGACCCAGTACTTC. The whole variable domain, remainder taken from reference TRBV7-2 and TRBJ2-5, is GAGVSQSPSNKVTEKGKDVELRCDPISGHTALYWYRQSLGQGLEFLIYFQGNSAPDKSGLPSDRFSAERTGGSVSTLTIQRTQQEDSAVYLCASSRQGGQETQYFGPGTRLLVL.

In this sample, this clonotype turned up a few times. The chain couples TRBV10-3 to TRBJ2-6; TRBD2 matches 7 bases. V lost 10 bases, J lost 0 bases, and 9 bases stayed unmatched. Germline V CDR1 and CDR2: ENHRY, SYGVKD. CDR3 length: 16 amino acids. CDR3 residues: CATHGGGVSGANVLTF. In DNA, the CDR3 is TGTGCCACCCATGGGGGGGGAGTCTCTGGGGCCAACGTCCTGACTTTC.

This clonotype has more than one count but fewer than ten. The chain has TRBV7-9 and TRBJ2-1; 7 bases fit TRBD2. V dropped 5 bases and J dropped 1; count of bases not matched to a gene: 8. Germline V gene sequence: CDR1 SEHNR, CDR2 FQNEAQ (reference sequence). The length of the CDR3 is 16 residues. The CDR3 DNA sequence: TGTGCCAGCAGCACCTACTCCGGGAGGTCCTACAATGAGCAGTTCTTC. This gives the protein CASSTYSGRSYNEQFF.

In this sample, this clonotype turned up many times. J is TRBJ1-1 and V is TRBV28; 9 nucleotides match TRBD1. The CDR3 totals 14 residues. Per the germline V gene, CDR1 is MDHEN and CDR2 is SYDVKM. The trim removed 8 bases at V and 1 base at J, leaving 5 bases unmatched. The CDR3 nucleotides read TGTGCCAGCGAACCACAGGGGGCGAACACTGAAGCTTTCTTT. As protein: CASEPQGANTEAFF.

This clonotype was seen more than once but under ten times. V gene TRBV6-5 combines with J gene TRBJ1-2; the match to TRBD1 covers 7 bases. CDR3 length: 13 residues. V lost 6 bases and J lost 6; bases outside the gene matches: 7. CDR1 is MNHEY and CDR2 is SVGAGI in the germline V gene. CDR3 nucleotides: TGTGCCAGCAGCCCGACAGGGAGAAATGGCTACACCTTC. Translation gives CASSPTGRNGYTF.

The rearrangement joins TRBV20-1 to TRBJ2-1; D is tentatively TRBD1 or TRBD2 (5 bases each). Germline loops: CDR1 DFQATT, CDR2 SNEGSKA (reference sequence). The V end lost 3 bases, the J end lost 6 bases, and 18 bases lay between the germline ends. The CDR3 is 15 amino acids. This CDR3 reads CSARIRGVGRNEQFF. CDR3 nucleotide sequence: TGCAGTGCTAGGATCCGAGGGGTCGGGCGCAATGAGCAGTTCTTC.

This clonotype was counted many times. The chain couples TRBV29-1 to TRBJ2-3; tentatively, D is TRBD1 (6 bases). CDR3 length equals 10 residues. The V gene's germline CDR1 is SQVTM and CDR2 ANQGSEA. In nucleotides, the CDR3 is TGCACAGGGGGCACAGATACGCAGTATTTT. Translation: CTGGTDTQYF.

Note on this clonotype: A junction boundary mismatches the germline segment, possibly from a read error. Here the CDR3 DNA reads TGCGCCAGCAGCCAAGCAGACAGGGGTCACACTGAAACTTTCTTT. Translating it yields CASSQADRGHTETFF. The chain is built from TRBV4-1 and TRBJ1-1; 8 bases align to TRBD1. This CDR3 is built from 15 residues. The germline CDR1 and CDR2 sequences are MGHRA and YSYEKL.